The sequence of this T cell receptor (beta chain) was determined in a study of blood T cell repertoires in COVID-19. Whole-study context: The analysed material was cDNA or gDNA that came from T cells, B-cell-depleted T cells, or PBMCs.

Trimming removed 3 bases at V and 2 bases at J, with 7 bases between. CDR1 is MDHEN and CDR2 is SYDVKM in the germline V gene. The CDR3 spans 14 residues. Authors' data handling: Scientists estimated how many nucleated cells there were by amplifying reference gene primers. Profiled with immunoSEQ multiplex PCR; TCRdb holds only in-frame clones, not every one. The DNA was the basis for D and trimming; V, J and clone size are from that table. The table includes fewer than 200,000 clones, about four fifths detected once. Enrolled through a virtual design, the participants were between about 18 and 89 years of age and came from under 30 US areas. Membership in each cohort depended on participant-reported clinical history.

The TCR comes from a woman aged 50 to 60 in a cohort exposed to, infected with or recovered from COVID-19 (not recorded which). The chain uses TRBV28 and TRBJ2-2; unclear D gene. The sequenced material came from PBMCs or T cells enriched from blood (not recorded which). DNA of the CDR3: TGTGCCAGCAGTTTCCGAGTTAACACCGGGGAGCTGTTTTTT. This encodes CASSFRVNTGELFF.